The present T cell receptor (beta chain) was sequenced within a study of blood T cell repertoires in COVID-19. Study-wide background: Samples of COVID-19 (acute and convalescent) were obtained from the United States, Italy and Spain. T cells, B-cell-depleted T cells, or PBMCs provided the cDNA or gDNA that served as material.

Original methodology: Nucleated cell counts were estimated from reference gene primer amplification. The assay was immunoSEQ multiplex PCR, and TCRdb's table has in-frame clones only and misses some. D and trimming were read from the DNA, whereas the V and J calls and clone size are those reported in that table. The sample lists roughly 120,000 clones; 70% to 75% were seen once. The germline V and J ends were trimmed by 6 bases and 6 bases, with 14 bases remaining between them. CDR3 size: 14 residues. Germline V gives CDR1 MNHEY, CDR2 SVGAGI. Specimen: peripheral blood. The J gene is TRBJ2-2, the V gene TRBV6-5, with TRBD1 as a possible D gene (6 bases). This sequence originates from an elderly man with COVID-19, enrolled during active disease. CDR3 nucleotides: TGTGCCAGCAGCACAGGGCCCGGACCCGGGGAGCTGTTTTTT. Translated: CASSTGPGPGELFF.